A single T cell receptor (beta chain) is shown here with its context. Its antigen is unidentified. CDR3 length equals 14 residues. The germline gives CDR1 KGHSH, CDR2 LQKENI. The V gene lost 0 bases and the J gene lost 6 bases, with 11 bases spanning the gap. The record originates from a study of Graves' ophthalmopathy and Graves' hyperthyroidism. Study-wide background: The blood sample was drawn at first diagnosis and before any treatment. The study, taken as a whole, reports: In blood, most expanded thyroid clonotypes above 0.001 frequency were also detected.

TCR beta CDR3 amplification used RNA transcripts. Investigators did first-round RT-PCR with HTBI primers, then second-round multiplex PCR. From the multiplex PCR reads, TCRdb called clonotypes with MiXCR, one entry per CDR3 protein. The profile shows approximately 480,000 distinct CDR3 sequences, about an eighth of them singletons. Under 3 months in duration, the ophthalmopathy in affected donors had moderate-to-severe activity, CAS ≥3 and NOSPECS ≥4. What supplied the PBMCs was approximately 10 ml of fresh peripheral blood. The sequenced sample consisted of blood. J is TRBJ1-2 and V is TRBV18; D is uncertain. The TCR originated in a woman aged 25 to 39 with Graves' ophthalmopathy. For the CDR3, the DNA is TGTGCCAGCTCACCACCATCCGTTACCGATGGCTACACCTTC. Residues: CASSPPSVTDGYTF.